This TCR beta chain is from a study of brain T cells in children with intractable seizures. To note about this clone: The antigen is undetermined.

Study-wide results and limits: Clones missing pre-surgery may reflect undersampling of that blood sample. Viral specificity was inferred only from CDR3 similarity; HCMV serostatus was unknown.

The V and J ends lost 0 bases and 10 bases respectively, with 9 bases between them. Looked up from germline, CDR1 is KGHSH and CDR2 is LQKENI. This CDR3 comprises 12 residues. Sequenced by immunoSEQ multiplex PCR; TCRdb stores in-frame clones only, minus some. The data contain 300,000 to 400,000 clones, 93% of them singletons. The time point was: blood from clinic visit 5 months post-surgery; TSC patient then seizure free. Sequencing was limited to surgery cases with top T cell transcript signatures in brain tissue. At least one anti-epileptic drug was given before surgery. The source material was peripheral blood, sampled 5 to 6 months after surgery. This TCR derives from a boy in the first two years of life with tuberous sclerosis and intractable seizures. V is TRBV18 and J is TRBJ1-2; D is unresolved. CDR3 DNA: TGTGCCAGCTCACCACCAGGGTTGGTCTACACCTTC. Amino acids: CASSPPGLVYTF.